The subject of this entry is one TCR beta chain. The source of the sample is a study of cytomegalovirus exposure and HLA in healthy donors. Study background: Of more than 350 genotyped donors, about 81% clustered with self-reported Caucasian donors.

V trimming: 4 bases; J trimming: 6 bases; junction bases outside the gene matches: 6. Germline V gives CDR1 MDHEN, CDR2 SYDVKM. The CDR3 runs to 13 residues. With 60 Vbeta and 13 Jbeta primers, the PCR was carried out. Clones were read by immunoSEQ multiplex PCR, and TCRdb kept only the in-frame ones, dropping some. The top ten hold roughly 0.64% of the sample, which has 170,000 or so clones, 70% to 85% seen once. The TCR comes from a woman in her thirties or forties in good health and CMV-seronegative. The gene calls are TRBV28 and TRBJ2-7, with TRBD1 identical over 7 bases. What was sequenced was PBMCs. In DNA, the CDR3 is TGTGCCAGCAGTTCGCGACAGGGCGGCGAGCAGTACTTC. This encodes CASSSRQGGEQYF.